This record covers a single TCR beta chain. This record belongs to a study of blood T cell repertoires in COVID-19. For the study at large: PBMCs, B-cell-depleted T cells, or T cells were the source of the cDNA or gDNA that made up the material.

Trimming pared 3 bases from V and 11 bases from J, leaving 13 bases between. CDR3 length: 12 residues. Measured with immunoSEQ multiplex PCR; TCRdb has only the in-frame clones, and not every one. The table has 390,000 or so clones, roughly 90% seen once. This chain connects TRBV12-3 or TRBV12-4 to TRBJ1-1, with D possibly matching TRBD1 (6 bases). The sequenced material came from peripheral blood. The clonotype comes from a woman in her twenties or thirties with active or convalescent COVID-19. The CDR3 nucleotides read TGTGCCAGCAGTTTCGGTCAGGGGAGCGCTTTCTTT. Amino acids: CASSFGQGSAFF.